This section outlines one TCR beta chain sequence together with its context. As yet, its antigen is unknown. CDR1 and CDR2 (germline): MNHEY, SMNVEV (reference sequence). The ends lost 5 bases at V and 0 bases at J; junction bases unmatched: 5. CDR3 length: 16 residues. This specimen belongs to a study of T cell repertoires in cytomegalovirus infection. Study outcomes and limitations: Clonotype analysis showed dominance of the ex vivo response by HLA-C-restricted CMV-specific TCR beta clonotypes.

MiXCR, run by TCRdb on the reads, gives a single entry per CDR3 protein. The table shows some 900,000 distinct CDR3 sequences, with 32% occurring only once. The receptor was derived from a human donor in good health (CMV status not recorded). Some clones in this sample may be carry-over from other donors' samples. The rearrangement joins TRBV27 to TRBJ2-2, with 8 bases identical to TRBD2. This sample comprised cultured CD8+ T cells from PBMCs, obtained from culture after CMV antigen stimulation. Here the CDR3 reads CASSVSGESNTGELFF. DNA for the CDR3: TGTGCCAGCAGTGTTAGCGGGGAATCGAACACCGGGGAGCTGTTTTTT.